A selection of T cell receptor beta chains follows, all from one sample in a study of CD8 T cells in ankylosing spondylitis. In TCRdb, the 5' RACE reads were re-called with MiXCR into one record per CDR3 protein. The table records about 450,000 distinct CDR3 sequences, 25% to 30% of them present only once. Sequenced: blood, either unsorted or a sorted T cell fraction (not recorded which). Receptors originate from a male donor with ankylosing spondylitis. CDR3s leave out the opening cysteine and the closing phenylalanine or tryptophan.

>TRBV24-1|TRBJ2-3
ATSAGGRAPPDTQY
>TRBV5-1|TRBJ2-3
ASSLASGRSDTQY
>TRBV20-1|TRBJ2-1
STDPTSYNEQF
>TRBV4-2|TRBJ2-5
ASSQEADLVRETQY
>TRBV4-2|TRBJ2-5
ASSQDELAGGETQY
>TRBV27|TRBJ2-4
ARGGGSKNIQY
>TRBV30|TRBJ2-1
AWSLVVAAAEQF
>TRBV5-1|TRBJ2-1
ASSLEGVGQSYNEQF
>TRBV5-1|TRBJ2-7
ASSLAKGQGSYEQY
>TRBV12-3/TRBV12-4|TRBJ2-1
ASSLNRGSEQF
>TRBV2|TRBJ1-2
ASSELQGADGYT
>TRBV7-8|TRBJ2-3
ASSLGGLAYGTQY
>TRBV12-3/TRBV12-4|TRBJ2-1
ASSAQGSYNEQF
>TRBV30|TRBJ1-5
AWSGANNQPQH
>TRBV21-1|TRBJ1-1
ASSKRGLDEAF
>TRBV2|TRBJ2-3
ASRGGKVPTTDTQY
>TRBV20-1|TRBJ1-1
SARDPQGGTEAF
>TRBV29-1|TRBJ2-1
SVGEGGGHEQF
>TRBV5-1|TRBJ2-6
ASSPDTASGANVLT
>TRBV20-1|TRBJ2-5
SAHGGVAGEKQETQY
>TRBV7-7|TRBJ2-1
ASSLTSGREDEQF
>TRBV3-1|TRBJ2-3
ASSQSISSWGTDTQY
>TRBV4-1|TRBJ1-5
ASSQSQGAVQPQH
>TRBV29-1|TRBJ1-2
SVLQGAGGYT
>TRBV27|TRBJ2-3
ASSYGSALDTQY
>TRBV12-3/TRBV12-4|TRBJ2-3
ASSLSGPPDTQY
>TRBV7-9|TRBJ2-2
ASSVNVGELF
>TRBV5-1|TRBJ2-5
ASSFFPGQETQY
>TRBV7-2|TRBJ2-3
ASSLDSGIADTQY
>TRBV6-1|TRBJ1-5
ASSALAGGYSNQPQH
>TRBV10-3|TRBJ1-1
AISESPGGEAF
>TRBV5-1|TRBJ2-2
ASRNGKSTGELF
>TRBV12-3/TRBV12-4|TRBJ2-2
ASSPEGMNTGELF
>TRBV6-1|TRBJ2-5
ASSEWDRGQETQY
>TRBV20-1|TRBJ2-1
SARDISGSTYNEQF
>TRBV19|TRBJ1-1
ASSILDRPTEAF
>TRBV5-1|TRBJ2-1
ASSIRIVEDNEQF
>TRBV12-3/TRBV12-4|TRBJ1-1
ASSFSGLNTEAF
>TRBV6-1|TRBJ1-5
ASRPGQVGHQPQH
>TRBV20-1|TRBJ1-1
SASSPGGGNTEAF
>TRBV5-1|TRBJ2-4
ASSSQTGENIQY
>TRBV12-3/TRBV12-4|TRBJ1-1
ASSLVQNTEAF
>TRBV19|TRBJ2-1
ASSIRQGAQF
>TRBV5-1|TRBJ2-1
ASSLGLVPNYNEQF
>TRBV20-1|TRBJ2-5
SARAPLLQETQY
>TRBV5-1|TRBJ1-2
ASSLDGVSYGYT
>TRBV27|TRBJ2-3
ASSLSVQGMDTQY
>TRBV28|TRBJ2-1
ASSPDGLAYNEQF
>TRBV5-1|TRBJ2-3
ASSLGPSGLSTDTQY
>TRBV5-4|TRBJ1-1
ASSSKQGAQTEAF
>TRBV24-1|TRBJ2-5
ATSDPGTPLQETQY
>TRBV2|TRBJ2-1
ASSPGGAEQF
>TRBV5-1|TRBJ1-1
ASSLEVGLNTEAF
>TRBV18|TRBJ1-4
ASSPIGPATNEKLF
>TRBV3-1|TRBJ1-2
ASNTGDYGYT
>TRBV5-5|TRBJ2-3
ASSLLRSSTDTQY
>TRBV5-1|TRBJ1-1
ASSFTGGQNTEAF
>TRBV5-1|TRBJ2-5
ASSPFGETQY
>TRBV29-1|TRBJ1-4
SVAVTDEKLF